The 24 T cell receptor beta chains in this list originate from one sample, sequenced in a study of blood T cell repertoires in COVID-19. Profiled with immunoSEQ multiplex PCR; TCRdb holds only in-frame clones, not every one. This table holds 230,000 or so clones, about 79% found once. Sequenced: peripheral blood. The receptors stem from a man between 35 and 55 years old who had recovered from COVID-19.

The chain joins TRBV19 to TRBJ2-7; TRBD2 agrees at 8 bases. Germline CDR1 LNHDA, CDR2 SQIVND (reference sequence). Losses at the gene ends were 3 bases for V and 4 bases for J; bases not matched to a gene: 8. This CDR3 contains 15 residues. DNA of the CDR3: TGTGCCAGTAGTATTTCCCGGACTAGCTATTACGAGCAGTACTTC. It is translated as CASSISRTSYYEQYF.

This chain joins TRBV15 and TRBJ1-5, with unresolved D. The germline V gene encodes CDR1 LNHNV and CDR2 YYDKDF (reference sequence). The CDR3 is 13 residues long. V lost 8 bases and J 5 bases, leaving 13 bases between the germline ends. The CDR3 DNA is TGTGCCACCCGGCAAAGAGGTGATCAGCCCCAGCATTTT. Its protein is CATRQRGDQPQHF. The whole variable domain, filled in from reference TRBV15 and TRBJ1-5, reads DAMVIQNPRYQVTQFGKPVTLSCSQTLNHNVMYWYQQKSSQAPKLLFHYYDKDFNNEADTPDNFQSRRPNTSFCFLDIRSPGLGDTAMYLCATRQRGDQPQHFGDGTRLSIL.

The chain carries TRBV6-5 and TRBJ1-1; D is perhaps TRBD1 (6 bases). This CDR3 comprises 14 residues. Germline lookup yields CDR1 MNHEY and CDR2 SVGAGI. The V end lost 6 bases, the J end lost 7 bases, and 18 bases lay between the germline ends. The CDR3 region is CASRNTGTQFEAFF. The DNA of the CDR3 is TGTGCCAGCAGAAACACCGGGACACAATTTGAAGCTTTCTTT.

The genes are TRBV11-2 and TRBJ2-3; 9 bases fit TRBD2. V lost 3 bases to trimming and J lost 5 bases; unmatched junction nucleotides: 6. The CDR3 is 15 residues long. Germline assignment: CDR1 SGHAT and CDR2 FQNNGV. The CDR3: CASSFAGGPRDTQYF. As DNA, the CDR3 is TGTGCCAGCAGCTTCGCGGGAGGGCCAAGAGATACGCAGTATTTT.

J is TRBJ2-5 and V is TRBV27; D is unresolved. V was cut by 7 bases and J by 9 bases, with 12 bases left in between. This CDR3 spans 11 amino acids. Germline-derived CDR1 and CDR2 are MNHEY and SMNVEV (reference sequence). In DNA, the CDR3 is TGTGCCAGCACGAAGAGAACCCCCCAGTACTTC. This translates into CASTKRTPQYF.

This clone was seen just once. The rearrangement uses TRBV3-1 (or the pseudogene TRBV3-2) and TRBJ2-3; maybe TRBD1 (6 bases). V lost 5 bases and J lost 3, with 18 bases in between. Germline values: CDR1 LGHDT, CDR2 YNNKEL (reference sequence). This CDR3 has 16 residues. CDR3 sequence reads: CASSSLTGMSTDTQYF. Written as DNA, the CDR3 is TGTGCCAGCAGCTCACTAACAGGGATGAGTACAGATACGCAGTATTTT.

The chain uses TRBV6-4 and TRBJ1-5; D is unclear. There are 17 residues in the CDR3. The germline V gene has CDR1 MRHNA and CDR2 SNTAGT. V lost 2 bases, J lost 4 bases, and 18 bases lay in between. CDR3 DNA sequence: TGTGCCAGCAGTGACCTGCCGCGGCCCTATGAGAATCAGCCCCAGCATTTT. Protein product: CASSDLPRPYENQPQHF.

This sequence joins TRBV9 and TRBJ2-5; D ambiguous. From germline, CDR1 is SGDLS and CDR2 YYNGEE. CDR3 length: 14 amino acids. The germline V and J ends were trimmed by 4 bases and 4 bases, with 14 bases remaining between them. Here the CDR3 reads CASSSLPSAETQYF. Written as DNA, the CDR3 is TGTGCCAGCAGCTCCCTTCCCAGCGCAGAGACCCAGTACTTC. Complete variable domain (other parts from reference TRBV9 and TRBJ2-5): DSGVTQTPKHLITATGQRVTLRCSPRSGDLSVYWYQQSLDQGLQFLIQYYNGEERAKGNILERFSAQQFPDLHSELNLSSLELGDSALYFCASSSLPSAETQYFGPGTRLLVL.

This chain joins TRBV6-2 or TRBV6-3 and TRBJ1-1; D is perhaps TRBD1 (5 bases). V shed 6 bases and J shed 4 bases, with 12 bases lying between them. CDR1 is MNHEY and CDR2 is SVGEGT in the germline V gene. The CDR3 consists of 13 residues. DNA of the CDR3: TGTGCCAGCAGCCGGACACAACGCACTGAAGCTTTCTTT. Encoded protein: CASSRTQRTEAFF.

The chain uses TRBV15 and TRBJ1-6; the D is unclear. CDR1 is LNHNV, CDR2 YYDKDF, per germline (reference sequence). This CDR3 contains 15 residues. Deletions cut 0 bases from V and 4 bases from J, with 7 bases between. The CDR3 sequence is CATSRELAYNSPLHF. The CDR3 DNA reads as TGTGCCACCAGCAGAGAGTTGGCTTATAATTCACCCCTCCACTTT.

V and J are TRBV13 and TRBJ2-3, with TRBD2 identical over 10 bases. Per the germline V gene, CDR1 is PRHDT and CDR2 is FYEKMQ (reference sequence). V gave up 5 bases and J gave up 2 bases; unmatched junction bases: 7. The CDR3 is made up of 16 amino acids. CDR3 sequence reads: CASSVMTSGFTDTQYF. For the CDR3, the DNA is TGTGCCAGCAGCGTAATGACTAGCGGGTTCACAGATACGCAGTATTTT.

The genes are TRBV7-2 and TRBJ1-2, with D tentatively TRBD1 (6 bases). V was trimmed by 2 bases and J by 2 bases, leaving 12 bases between them. CDR1 and CDR2 (germline): SGHTA, FQGNSA. There are 15 residues in the CDR3. CDR3 sequence (DNA): TGTGCCAGCAGCTTAATGTGGGGGCCGAACTATGGCTACACCTTC. Translation: CASSLMWGPNYGYTF.

CDR3 nucleotide sequence: TGTGCCAGCGGGAGTGGAGAGACCCAGTACTTC. Translation: CASGSGETQYF. The chain recombines TRBV6-6 with TRBJ2-5, with TRBD2 as a possible D gene (5 bases). The V and J ends lost 8 bases and 4 bases respectively, with 8 bases between them. CDR3 size: 11 residues. The germline gives CDR1 MNHNY, CDR2 SVGAGI (reference sequence).

This clone has only one observation. The chain is built from TRBV7-2 and TRBJ1-1; D is unresolved. Germline V gene data show CDR1 as SGHTA and CDR2 as FQGNSA. Trimming took off 0 bases at V and 1 base at J, with 6 bases between the two ends. The CDR3 consists of 14 residues. The DNA of the CDR3 is TGTGCCAGCAGCTTAGCGGCGGGGAACACTGAAGCTTTCTTT. As protein: CASSLAAGNTEAFF.

The CDR3 bases are TGTGCCAGCTCGCTCATGGGCAGGCCATCAGGCGCGGGCACTGAAGCTTTCTTT. Its translation: CASSLMGRPSGAGTEAFF. The rearrangement uses TRBV18 and TRBJ1-1, with D unclear. There are 18 residues in the CDR3. The ends were cut back, 6 bases at V and 4 bases at J, with 27 bases in the middle. CDR1 is KGHSH, CDR2 LQKENI, per germline.

The V call is TRBV6-5, the J call TRBJ2-2; 9 bases agree with TRBD1. The germline gives CDR1 MNHEY, CDR2 SVGAGI. J lost 1 base, V lost 6 bases, and 3 bases had no gene match. The length of the CDR3 is 15 residues. The chain's CDR3 is CASRRDRVNTGELFF. The DNA of the CDR3 is TGTGCCAGCAGGAGGGACAGGGTGAACACCGGGGAGCTGTTTTTT.

CDR3 protein: CATSRAEGEQYF. Here the CDR3 DNA reads TGTGCCACCAGCAGAGCGGAGGGCGAGCAGTACTTC. This sequence joins TRBV15 and TRBJ2-7; TRBD2 is a possible D gene (6 bases). The CDR3 sequence is 12 residues long. Per germline, CDR1 LNHNV and CDR2 YYDKDF (reference sequence). Trimming took 1 base from V and 6 from J, leaving 7 bases between them.

In the case of this clone: Other DNA sequences in this sample translate to the same CDR3. The chain's CDR3 is CASSRTGDSNQPQHF. The DNA of the CDR3 is TGTGCCAGTAGCCGGACAGGGGATAGCAATCAGCCCCAGCATTTT. V and J are TRBV19 and TRBJ1-5, with 9 positions matching TRBD1. The CDR3 runs to 15 residues. After removal of 6 bases from V and 0 bases from J, the junction contained 3 bases not matched to a gene. Germline CDR1 LNHDA, CDR2 SQIVND (reference sequence).

The chain employs TRBV19 and TRBJ2-7; 8 bases agree with TRBD1. With 11 bases clipped from V and 3 bases from J, the junction kept 3 bases outside the gene matches. Germline V CDR1 and CDR2: LNHDA, SQIVND (reference sequence). The CDR3 runs 11 residues. The CDR3 sequence is CAAGQGYEQYF. As DNA, the CDR3 is TGTGCCGCTGGACAGGGCTACGAGCAGTACTTC.

This sequence joins TRBV5-8 and TRBJ1-4; TRBD1 is a possible D gene (5 bases). Germline assignment: CDR1 SGHTS and CDR2 YDEGEE. V lost 3 bases and J lost 4, with 16 bases in between. The CDR3 sequence is 16 residues long. This CDR3 reads CASSYTPTTVNEKLFF. The CDR3 nucleotides are TGTGCCAGCAGCTATACCCCCACGACAGTTAATGAAAAACTGTTTTTT.

This clone was picked up a small number of times. The chain links TRBV11-3 to TRBJ1-1; the D gene is possibly TRBD1 (6 bases). V lost 1 base and J lost 6, with 9 bases in between. Germline assignment: CDR1 SGHNT and CDR2 YENEEA. This CDR3 comprises 13 residues. CDR3 region: CASSLGQVSEAFF. The CDR3 nucleotides are TGTGCCAGCAGCTTAGGACAGGTTTCTGAAGCTTTCTTT. Full variable domain (rest looked up from reference TRBV11-3 and TRBJ1-1): EAGVVQSPRYKIIEKKQPVAFWCNPISGHNTLYWYLQNLGQGPELLIRYENEEAVDDSQLPKDRFSAERLKGVDSTLKIQPAELGDSAVYLCASSLGQVSEAFFGQGTRLTVV.

The chain carries TRBV12-3 or TRBV12-4 and TRBJ2-1; D gene unclear. V was pared by 6 bases and J by 6 bases, with 9 bases between. CDR3 length: 12 residues. The CDR3 coding sequence is TGTGCCAGCAGCCCCGGAGTCAATGAGCAGTTCTTC. As protein: CASSPGVNEQFF.

The chain links TRBV27 to TRBJ2-7; TRBD1 aligns across 7 bases. CDR3 length: 15 residues. Germline V gene sequence: CDR1 MNHEY, CDR2 SMNVEV (reference sequence). V was pared by 6 bases and J by 0 bases, with 8 bases of the junction left unmatched. The CDR3 loop reads CASSEGQQSSYEQYF. The CDR3 DNA sequence: TGTGCCAGCAGCGAGGGACAGCAATCCTCCTACGAGCAGTACTTC.

The chain uses TRBV27 and TRBJ2-5; 8 positions agree with TRBD2. Trimming at V came to 7 bases and at J to 4 bases, leaving 14 bases not matched to a gene. The CDR3 sequence is 16 residues long. Germline V gives CDR1 MNHEY, CDR2 SMNVEV (reference sequence). In nucleotides, the CDR3 is TGTGCCAGCAAGGGTCAAAGCGGGAGAGGAATAGAGACCCAGTACTTC. Its protein product is CASKGQSGRGIETQYF.